The 19 T cell receptor beta chains below come from one sample, sequenced in a study of cytomegalovirus exposure and HLA in healthy donors. Primers included in the PCR were 60 Vbeta and 13 Jbeta primers. The assay was immunoSEQ multiplex PCR, and TCRdb's table has in-frame clones only and misses some. The sample includes about 130,000 clones, around 76% of them seen just once. Sequences were obtained from PBMCs. Receptors originate from a woman aged 55 to 70 in good health and CMV-seropositive.

This clone was picked up one time. V usage is TRBV19 and J usage is TRBJ1-2; tentatively, D is TRBD1 (6 bases). In germline, CDR1 is LNHDA, CDR2 SQIVND (reference sequence). With 6 bases removed from V and 2 bases from J, the gap between germline ends came to 13 bases. The CDR3 has 14 amino acids. This chain's CDR3 is CASSLRTANYGYTF. The CDR3 DNA is TGTGCCAGTAGCCTGAGGACAGCCAACTATGGCTACACCTTC.

The CDR3 DNA reads as TGTGCCAGCAGCCAAGATTTTGGCCCCCCGGGACAGAGCTCCTACGAGCAGTACTTC. Amino acid sequence: CASSQDFGPPGQSSYEQYF. The J gene is TRBJ2-7, the V gene TRBV14; 7 bases agree with TRBD1. Germline trimming cut 0 bases from V and 0 bases from J; bases unmatched to any gene: 14. This CDR3 region has 19 residues. Looked up from germline, CDR1 is SGHDN and CDR2 is FVKESK.

This clone was picked up one time. The chain employs TRBV7-9 and TRBJ2-3; D is perhaps TRBD2 (5 bases). The germline V and J ends were trimmed by 10 bases and 0 bases, with 8 bases remaining between them. The CDR3 has 12 residues. CDR1 and CDR2 (germline): SEHNR, FQNEAQ (reference sequence). The CDR3 DNA reads TGTGCCAATAGCGATAGCACAGATACGCAGTATTTT. Translated: CANSDSTDTQYF.

There are a few counts of this clone. This sequence joins TRBV25-1 and TRBJ1-1, with D possibly TRBD1 on 5 matching bases. This CDR3 spans 14 amino acids. The germline V gene encodes CDR1 MGHDK and CDR2 SYGVNS. V dropped 4 bases and J dropped 1 base, with 10 bases sitting between them. The CDR3 bases are TGTGCCAGCAGTGGAGGACACCGGAACACTGAAGCTTTCTTT. Translating it yields CASSGGHRNTEAFF. Drawing the rest from reference TRBV25-1 and TRBJ1-1, the complete variable domain is EADIYQTPRYLVIGTGKKITLECSQTMGHDKMYWYQQDPGMELHLIHYSYGVNSTEKGDLSSESTVSRIRTEHFPLTLESARPSHTSQYLCASSGGHRNTEAFFGQGTRLTVV.

The chain combines TRBV5-4 with TRBJ2-1; TRBD1 matches at 8 bases. V dropped 4 bases and J dropped 8; count of bases not matched to a gene: 11. CDR1 is SGHNT, CDR2 YYREEE, per germline (reference sequence). The CDR3 consists of 15 residues. DNA of the CDR3: TGTGCCAGCAGCGGGAAATGGACAGGGACCGATGAGCAGTTCTTC. This encodes CASSGKWTGTDEQFF. The full variable domain, in which reference TRBV5-4 and TRBJ2-1 provide the parts outside the CDR3, is ETGVTQSPTHLIKTRGQQVTLRCSSQSGHNTVSWYQQALGQGPQFIFQYYREEENGRGNFPPRFSGLQFPNYSSELNVNALELDDSALYLCASSGKWTGTDEQFFGPGTRLTVL.

The J gene is TRBJ1-2, the V gene TRBV7-3; the match to TRBD1 covers 8 bases. The V and J ends lost 3 bases and 7 bases, in that order; junction bases with no gene match: 7. This CDR3 is 14 amino acids long. Germline V gene lookup returns CDR1 SGHTA and CDR2 FQGTGA. CDR3 bases: TGTGCCAGCAGCTTGGCAGGGGGCAACGTTGGCTACACCTTC. Translating gives CASSLAGGNVGYTF.

V usage is TRBV19 and J usage is TRBJ2-2; 11 bases match TRBD1. Germline CDR1 reads LNHDA; CDR2 reads SQIVND (reference sequence). CDR3 length: 15 amino acids. The ends lost 6 bases at V and 4 bases at J; junction bases unmatched: 4. The CDR3 bases are TGTGCCAGTAGAACCGGGACAGGGGGCACCGGGGAGCTGTTTTTT. Translation: CASRTGTGGTGELFF.

This chain connects TRBV6-5 to TRBJ2-1; D is perhaps TRBD2 (5 bases). Trimming removed 4 bases from V and 8 bases from J, with 12 bases in between. Looked up from germline, CDR1 is MNHEY and CDR2 is SVGAGI. This CDR3 is 13 amino acids long. The CDR3 DNA reads as TGTGCCAGCAGTTCTAACGGGAACGATGAGCAGTTCTTC. Translation: CASSSNGNDEQFF.

V gene TRBV27 combines with J gene TRBJ2-4; a weak D match, TRBD1 (6 bases). The CDR3 runs 15 residues. V shed 1 base and J shed 8 bases, with 15 bases lying between them. Germline CDR1 is MNHEY and CDR2 is SMNVEV (reference sequence). In nucleotides, the CDR3 is TGTGCCAGCAGTTTATATGGGGGCGAGAGAGACATTCAGTACTTC. Translating gives CASSLYGGERDIQYF.

The chain carries TRBV6-1 and TRBJ1-5; D gene uncertain. Germline V gene sequence: CDR1 MNHNS, CDR2 SASEGT. This CDR3 is built from 14 residues. Trimming stripped 6 bases from V and 0 bases from J, with 9 bases between. The CDR3 DNA sequence: TGTGCCAGCAGGGAGATCAATAGCAATCAGCCCCAGCATTTT. As protein: CASREINSNQPQHF.

This clone was seen more than once but under ten times. The V call is TRBV7-2, the J call TRBJ2-3, with D possibly TRBD2 on 5 matching bases. Germline CDR1 reads SGHTA; CDR2 reads FQGNSA. With 2 bases removed from V and 4 bases from J, the gap between germline ends came to 22 bases. The CDR3 extends over 18 amino acids. DNA for the CDR3: TGTGCCAGCAGCTTAAGCGCGGCGGGCCCTGTGAGTCCAGATACGCAGTATTTT. Residues: CASSLSAAGPVSPDTQYF.

This clone was observed once. This chain connects TRBV29-1 to TRBJ1-2; D possibly corresponds to TRBD1 (6 bases). Trimming shortened V by 3 bases and J by 7 bases, and 15 bases separated the two germline ends. Germline values: CDR1 SQVTM, CDR2 ANQGSEA. CDR3 length: 13 amino acids. CDR3 sequence reads: CSVDQGPGGGYTF. The DNA of the CDR3 is TGCAGCGTTGATCAGGGGCCTGGTGGTGGCTACACCTTC. Together with reference TRBV29-1 and TRBJ1-2, the CDR3 gives the full variable domain: SAVISQKPSRDICQRGTSLTIQCQVDSQVTMMFWYRQQPGQSLTLIATANQGSEATYESGFVIDKFPISRPNLTFSTLTVSNMSPEDSSIYLCSVDQGPGGGYTFGSGTRLTVV.

The V gene is TRBV28, the J gene TRBJ1-4, with TRBD1 as a possible D gene (6 bases). This CDR3 contains 16 residues. V lost 6 bases to trimming and J lost 7 bases, with 21 bases between them. CDR1 is MDHEN, CDR2 SYDVKM, per germline. Here the CDR3 reads CASSEGSGAVGEKLFF. The DNA for the CDR3 is TGTGCCAGCAGCGAAGGCTCAGGGGCAGTTGGTGAAAAACTGTTTTTT.

This clone has a handful of counts. This sequence joins TRBV15 and TRBJ1-1, with D tentatively TRBD1 (5 bases). The CDR3 covers 14 residues. V dropped 1 base and J dropped 6 bases, with 12 bases sitting between them. Germline CDR1 is LNHNV and CDR2 is YYDKDF (reference sequence). The CDR3 nucleotides read TGTGCCACCAGCAGAGCCCAGGGTTTCTCTGAAGCTTTCTTT. Its translation is CATSRAQGFSEAFF.

This chain uses TRBV7-9 with TRBJ2-7; 11 bases agree with TRBD2. This CDR3 has 14 residues. CDR1 and CDR2 from the germline V gene are SEHNR and FQNEAQ (reference sequence). Germline trimming cut 5 bases from V and 3 bases from J; bases unmatched to any gene: 3. CDR3 nucleotide sequence: TGTGCCAGCAGCCGCGGGACTAGCGGCTACGAGCAGTACTTC. As protein: CASSRGTSGYEQYF.

Details on this clone: The junction differs from germline at one of its ends, possibly a read error. The chain has TRBV2 and TRBJ2-5; no reliable D call. Per germline, CDR1 SNHLY and CDR2 FYNNEI. The CDR3 consists of 14 residues. As DNA, the CDR3 is TGTGCCAGCAGTGGGCCTAGTGAGCAAGGGACCCAGTACTTC. Translated: CASSGPSEQGTQYF.

The J gene is TRBJ1-5, the V gene TRBV27, with 11 bases identical to TRBD1. J lost 0 bases, V lost 5 bases, and 6 bases had no gene match. CDR1 MNHEY and CDR2 SMNVEV come from the germline V gene (reference sequence). This CDR3 contains 17 residues. CDR3 in DNA: TGTGCCAGCAGTCCCCGGACAGGGGGCTATAGCAATCAGCCCCAGCATTTT. Its protein product is CASSPRTGGYSNQPQHF.

A single count supports this clone. This chain links TRBV7-3 with TRBJ2-1; 11 nucleotides line up with TRBD1. There are 14 residues in the CDR3. CDR1 and CDR2 (germline): SGHTA, FQGTGA. Trimming removed 2 bases from V and 9 bases from J; junction bases left unmatched: 3. The chain's CDR3 is CASSLGQGAREQFF. The CDR3 nucleotides read TGTGCCAGCAGCTTAGGACAGGGGGCGCGTGAGCAGTTCTTC.

Relative to its sample, this clone is medium-sized. This chain uses TRBV7-6 with TRBJ2-1; 8 bases are shared with TRBD1. V shed 4 bases and J 8 bases; nucleotides not matched to a gene: 7. The CDR3 loop spans 14 amino acids. From germline, CDR1 is SGHVS and CDR2 FNYEAQ. The CDR3 here is CASSSTGATDEQFF. As DNA, the CDR3 is TGTGCCAGCAGCTCGACAGGGGCCACCGATGAGCAGTTCTTC.